The 32 T cell receptor beta chains below were found in one sample sequenced in a study of blood T cell repertoires in COVID-19. Clones were sequenced by immunoSEQ multiplex PCR, and TCRdb holds only the in-frame ones, with some missing. The sample includes about 300,000 clones, around 92% of them seen just once. The material sequenced was PBMCs or T cells enriched from blood (not recorded which). All receptors come from a woman aged 50 to 60 who had been exposed to COVID-19.

This clone was seen a single time. This chain uses TRBV19 with TRBJ1-5; no clear D gene. CDR3 length equals 17 residues. V was cut by 2 bases and J by 1 base, with 15 bases left in between. Germline V gives CDR1 LNHDA, CDR2 SQIVND (reference sequence). The CDR3 DNA follows: TGTGCCAGTAGTATAACGACTGAGGGCTACAGCAATCAGCCCCAGCATTTT. Encoded protein: CASSITTEGYSNQPQHF.

The J gene is TRBJ1-4, the V gene TRBV6-5, with D possibly matching TRBD1 (6 bases). From germline, CDR1 is MNHEY and CDR2 SVGAGI. The CDR3 extends over 13 amino acids. V was shortened by 4 bases and J by 7 bases, with 10 bases between the two germline ends. This chain's CDR3 is CASSFGQREKLFF. As DNA, the CDR3 is TGTGCCAGCAGTTTTGGACAGCGTGAAAAACTGTTTTTT.

J is TRBJ2-7 and V is TRBV5-1; TRBD2 might be the D (5 bases). The CDR3 has 13 residues. V lost 1 base and J lost 5, with 10 bases in between. Germline CDR1 reads SGHRS; CDR2 reads YFSETQ. CDR3 protein: CASSLWGADEQYF. Written as DNA, the CDR3 is TGCGCCAGCAGCTTGTGGGGAGCGGACGAGCAGTACTTC.

The chain joins TRBV2 to TRBJ2-2, with TRBD2 as a possible D gene (5 bases). CDR3 length: 15 amino acids. Germline V CDR1 and CDR2: SNHLY, FYNNEI. V was trimmed by 5 bases and J by 8 bases, leaving 18 bases between them. The CDR3 reads CASSPSRTPVGELFF. The DNA of the CDR3 is TGTGCCAGCAGTCCCTCCCGGACTCCCGTGGGGGAGCTGTTTTTT.

This chain uses TRBV3-1 (or the pseudogene TRBV3-2) with TRBJ2-7, with TRBD2 matching 8 bases. The germline V gene has CDR1 LGHDT and CDR2 YNNKEL (reference sequence). The CDR3 length is 15 residues. V dropped 5 bases and J dropped 1; count of bases not matched to a gene: 7. The DNA of the CDR3 is TGTGCCAGCAGCTTAGCGGGACTAGGATCCTACGAGCAGTACTTC. Encoded protein: CASSLAGLGSYEQYF.

The chain employs TRBV5-6 and TRBJ2-2, with 10 nucleotides matching TRBD1. CDR1 SGHDT and CDR2 YYEEEE come from the germline V gene. The length of the CDR3 is 18 residues. V shed 0 bases, J shed 3 bases, and the junction held 8 bases outside the gene matches. CDR3 nucleotides: TGTGCCAGCAGCTTGGGCCCGGGACAGGGGTACGACACCGGGGAGCTGTTTTTT. Amino acid sequence: CASSLGPGQGYDTGELFF. The full variable domain, completed using reference TRBV5-6 and TRBJ2-2, is DAGVTQSPTHLIKTRGQQVTLRCSPKSGHDTVSWYQQALGQGPQFIFQYYEEEERQRGNFPDRFSGHQFPNYSSELNVNALLLGDSALYLCASSLGPGQGYDTGELFFGEGSRLTVL.

The chain uses TRBV4-1 and TRBJ2-1, with TRBD2 matching over 10 bases. Germline values: CDR1 MGHRA, CDR2 YSYEKL. V lost 4 bases and J lost 9; bases outside the gene matches: 15. The CDR3 has 17 amino acids. CDR3 sequence reads: CASSLILGVAGGGEQFF. The CDR3, as DNA: TGCGCCAGCAGCCTGATTTTGGGGGTAGCGGGGGGCGGTGAGCAGTTCTTC.

The V gene is TRBV6-5, the J gene TRBJ2-7; 8 bases are shared with TRBD1. The CDR3 length is 14 residues. J was trimmed by 4 bases and V by 6 bases; bases with no gene match: 8. The germline CDR1 and CDR2 sequences are MNHEY and SVGAGI. The CDR3 is CASRPPGQVYEQYF. For the CDR3, the DNA is TGTGCCAGCAGGCCACCGGGACAGGTTTACGAGCAGTACTTC.

Only one count was recorded for this clone. This sequence joins TRBV10-1 and TRBJ1-2, with D perhaps TRBD1 (5 bases). CDR3 length equals 13 residues. Trimming stripped 3 bases from V and 2 bases from J, with 7 bases between. The germline V gene encodes CDR1 WNHNN and CDR2 SYGVQD (reference sequence). The CDR3 nucleotides are TGCGCCAGCAGTGACAGGGTAAACTATGGCTACACCTTC. Residues: CASSDRVNYGYTF.

The chain has TRBV14 and TRBJ2-1; D not resolved. Germline V lookup: CDR1 SGHDN, CDR2 FVKESK. The CDR3 loop spans 16 amino acids. Trimming removed 0 bases at V and 5 bases at J, with 14 bases between. The CDR3 region has the DNA TGTGCCAGCAGCCAAGAGGGTCCGCCGGAGCACAATGAGCAGTTCTTC. The encoded protein is CASSQEGPPEHNEQFF.

V is TRBV28 and J is TRBJ2-3, with 10 bases that match TRBD1. The CDR3 is 20 residues long. Germline CDR1 MDHEN, CDR2 SYDVKM. Trimming cost V 2 bases and J 0 bases; bases outside gene matches: 14. The DNA for the CDR3 is TGTGCCAGCAGTTTAATAGGGGGACAGGGGATCATCACTAGCACAGATACGCAGTATTTT. As protein: CASSLIGGQGIITSTDTQYF.

The sample holds one count of this clone. V is TRBV27 and J is TRBJ1-4; D gene unclear. The CDR3 covers 14 residues. V lost 5 bases and J lost 0, with 7 bases in between. Germline CDR1 is MNHEY and CDR2 is SMNVEV (reference sequence). This CDR3 reads CASSHGSTNEKLFF. Here the CDR3 DNA reads TGTGCCAGCAGTCACGGGTCAACTAATGAAAAACTGTTTTTT.

The chain combines TRBV3-1 (or the pseudogene TRBV3-2) with TRBJ2-1; perhaps TRBD1 as D (5 bases). The V end lost 3 bases, the J end lost 0 bases, and 18 bases lay between the germline ends. The CDR3 length is 18 residues. CDR1 is LGHDT and CDR2 is YNNKEL in the germline V gene (reference sequence). CDR3 in amino acids: CASSQFPEDSSSYNEQFF. CDR3 nucleotide sequence: TGTGCCAGCAGCCAGTTCCCTGAAGACAGTTCCTCCTACAATGAGCAGTTCTTC.

The gene calls are TRBV30 and TRBJ1-1; 7 bases are a match to TRBD1. This CDR3 region has 14 residues. CDR1 and CDR2 from the germline V gene are GTSNPN and SVGIG (reference sequence). Trimming at V came to 3 bases and at J to 1 base, leaving 5 bases not matched to a gene. The CDR3 DNA reads as TGTGCCTGGAGAGAGACAGGGCCGAACACTGAAGCTTTCTTT. It codes for CAWRETGPNTEAFF.

This clone was counted a single time. J is TRBJ1-5 and V is TRBV18, with D possibly matching TRBD1 (6 bases). The germline CDR1 and CDR2 sequences are KGHSH and LQKENI. The V end was cut by 2 bases, the J end by 2 bases, with 13 bases between. The CDR3 has 16 residues. The CDR3 loop is CASSPRVAGGNQPQHF. Here the CDR3 DNA reads TGTGCCAGCTCACCAAGGGTGGCAGGGGGCAATCAGCCCCAGCATTTT.

As DNA, the CDR3 is TGTGCCAGTAGTACCCAACTAGCGGGAGAAGAGACCCAGTACTTC. This translates into CASSTQLAGEETQYF. This sequence joins TRBV19 and TRBJ2-5; 11 positions match TRBD2. CDR3 length: 15 residues. With V trimmed by 4 bases and J by 3 bases, 4 bases remained unmatched. Germline assignment: CDR1 LNHDA and CDR2 SQIVND (reference sequence). Filled out from reference TRBV19 and TRBJ2-5, the complete variable domain reads DGGITQSPKYLFRKEGQNVTLSCEQNLNHDAMYWYRQDPGQGLRLIYYSQIVNDFQKGDIAEGYSVSREKKESFPLTVTSAQKNPTAFYLCASSTQLAGEETQYFGPGTRLLVL.

A remark on this clone: One end of the junction does not line up with germline, which may come from a read error. The gene calls are TRBV7-7 and TRBJ2-2, with TRBD2 as a possible D gene (7 bases). This CDR3 is built from 16 residues. Germline loops: CDR1 SSHAT, CDR2 FNYEAQ (reference sequence). The CDR3 coding sequence is TGTGCTAGCAGCTTATCCCCCGGGGGGCGTGCCGGGGAGCTGTTTTTT. Translating it yields CASSLSPGGRAGELFF.

CDR3 sequence reads: CASSDRSGGSYNEQFF. The CDR3 region has the DNA TGTGCCAGCAGTGATCGTAGCGGGGGGTCCTACAATGAGCAGTTCTTC. V gene TRBV25-1 combines with J gene TRBJ2-1, with 10 bases aligning to TRBD2. After removal of 3 bases from V and 1 base from J, the junction contained 3 bases not matched to a gene. Per germline, CDR1 MGHDK and CDR2 SYGVNS. The CDR3 loop spans 16 amino acids. Supplemented by reference TRBV25-1 and TRBJ2-1, the full variable domain reads EADIYQTPRYLVIGTGKKITLECSQTMGHDKMYWYQQDPGMELHLIHYSYGVNSTEKGDLSSESTVSRIRTEHFPLTLESARPSHTSQYLCASSDRSGGSYNEQFFGPGTRLTVL.

V and J are TRBV19 and TRBJ2-2; D possibly corresponds to TRBD2 (7 bases). V lost 4 bases to trimming and J lost 4 bases, with 16 bases between them. Germline V gene data show CDR1 as LNHDA and CDR2 as SQIVND (reference sequence). The CDR3 covers 16 residues. CDR3: CASSTTGGPGTGELFF. CDR3 DNA sequence: TGTGCCAGTAGTACGACCGGGGGGCCTGGCACCGGGGAGCTGTTTTTT.

V is TRBV18 and J is TRBJ2-7, with 9 bases aligning to TRBD1. V lost 3 bases to trimming and J lost 3 bases; unmatched junction nucleotides: 6. Germline lookup yields CDR1 KGHSH and CDR2 LQKENI. The CDR3 consists of 15 residues. CDR3 sequence reads: CASSPGTGTFYEQYF. DNA for the CDR3: TGTGCCAGCTCACCCGGGACAGGGACTTTCTACGAGCAGTACTTC.

This sequence joins TRBV6-5 and TRBJ1-2; the match to TRBD1 covers 10 bases. The germline V gene encodes CDR1 MNHEY and CDR2 SVGAGI. This CDR3 is 14 amino acids long. J gave up 2 bases and V 6 bases, and 3 bases lay outside the gene matches. CDR3 protein: CASSPDRGNYGYTF. The CDR3 nucleotides read TGTGCCAGCAGCCCGGACAGGGGGAACTATGGCTACACCTTC.

V gene TRBV14 combines with J gene TRBJ1-2; D is uncertain. Trimming shortened V by 1 base and J by 7 bases, and 7 bases separated the two germline ends. The germline CDR1 and CDR2 sequences are SGHDN and FVKESK. The CDR3 runs to 12 residues. The CDR3 DNA follows: TGTGCCAGCAGCCAAGGAGCTCTTGGCTACACCTTC. Translated, it gives CASSQGALGYTF.

The V and J genes are TRBV5-1 and TRBJ1-6, with D unclear. The germline V and J ends were trimmed by 1 base and 0 bases, with 11 bases remaining between them. Per germline, CDR1 SGHRS and CDR2 YFSETQ. The CDR3 sequence is 17 residues long. CDR3 DNA: TGCGCCAGCAGCTTGCTGAGGGATTCCTCCTATAATTCACCCCTCCACTTT. This translates into CASSLLRDSSYNSPLHF.

Notes on this clone: Other nucleotide sequences in the sample specify the same CDR3. The chain employs TRBV7-2 and TRBJ2-3, with unresolved D. V was clipped by 5 bases and J by 2 bases, with 5 bases between them. There are 12 residues in the CDR3. Germline V lookup: CDR1 SGHTA, CDR2 FQGNSA. The CDR3 DNA follows: TGTGCCAGCAGCCCCTACACAGATACGCAGTATTTT. Translated, it gives CASSPYTDTQYF.

The genes are TRBV27 and TRBJ1-2; 9 bases fit TRBD1. The CDR3 runs 16 residues. Germline CDR1 reads MNHEY; CDR2 reads SMNVEV (reference sequence). The ends lost 6 bases at V and 2 bases at J; junction bases unmatched: 10. In nucleotides, the CDR3 is TGTGCCAGCAGGGGACAGGGACAATTCCTAAACTATGGCTACACCTTC. The encoded protein is CASRGQGQFLNYGYTF.

J is TRBJ2-7 and V is TRBV7-8; D not resolved. The CDR3 sequence is 14 residues long. V was shortened by 1 base and J by 3 bases, with 10 bases between the two germline ends. Germline V lookup: CDR1 SGHVS, CDR2 FQNEAQ. Here the CDR3 reads CASSLDVRFYEQYF. DNA for the CDR3: TGTGCCAGCAGCTTAGATGTCAGATTCTACGAGCAGTACTTC. Combining the CDR3 with reference TRBV7-8 and TRBJ2-7 gives the whole variable domain GAGVSQSPRYKVAKRGQDVALRCDPISGHVSLFWYQQALGQGPEFLTYFQNEAQLDKSGLPSDRFFAERPEGSVSTLKIQRTQQEDSAVYLCASSLDVRFYEQYFGPGTRLTVT.

The V call is TRBV28, the J call TRBJ2-7; 8 bases match TRBD2. This CDR3 spans 17 amino acids. Germline V lookup: CDR1 MDHEN, CDR2 SYDVKM. V shed 6 bases, J shed 2 bases, and the junction held 15 bases outside the gene matches. Written as DNA, the CDR3 is TGTGCCAGCAGACCCGCCCAAGCGGGGGCGACCCCCTACGAGCAGTACTTC. Translation: CASRPAQAGATPYEQYF.

The chain carries TRBV29-1 and TRBJ2-7; D is unclear. Per the germline V gene, CDR1 is SQVTM and CDR2 is ANQGSEA. This CDR3 spans 14 amino acids. Trimming left V 0 bases short and J 4 bases short, with 13 bases between. The CDR3 coding sequence is TGCAGCGTTGAAGATCCCAGCGCACCATACGAGCAGTACTTC. Translation gives CSVEDPSAPYEQYF.

V usage is TRBV9 and J usage is TRBJ2-3, with TRBD2 identical over 10 bases. The CDR3 has 16 residues. Trimming removed 1 base from V and 5 bases from J; junction bases left unmatched: 7. The germline CDR1 and CDR2 sequences are SGDLS and YYNGEE. CDR3 coding DNA: TGTGCCAGCAGCGTATCCAGCGGGGGGGCAGGAGATACGCAGTATTTT. Translation: CASSVSSGGAGDTQYF.

The V call is TRBV4-1, the J call TRBJ2-7; 9 bases map to TRBD1. V shed 4 bases and J 1 base; nucleotides not matched to a gene: 11. Germline CDR1 and CDR2: MGHRA and YSYEKL. This CDR3 spans 17 amino acids. CDR3 protein: CASSPAGQDRGSYEQYF. Written as DNA, the CDR3 is TGCGCCAGCAGCCCCGCCGGCCAGGACAGGGGATCCTACGAGCAGTACTTC.

This chain joins TRBV19 and TRBJ1-2, with D possibly being TRBD1 (6 bases). The germline V gene has CDR1 LNHDA and CDR2 SQIVND (reference sequence). There are 13 residues in the CDR3. The V end was cut by 1 base, the J end by 4 bases, with 7 bases between. CDR3 nucleotides: TGTGCCAGTAGTATAGGGACAGTCTATGGCTACACCTTC. Translating gives CASSIGTVYGYTF.

The chain employs TRBV5-1 and TRBJ2-3; tentatively, D is TRBD1 (6 bases). Trimming cost V 0 bases and J 12 bases, with 11 bases left between them. The CDR3 contains 12 residues. Germline values: CDR1 SGHRS, CDR2 YFSETQ. The CDR3 nucleotides are TGCGCCAGCAGCTTGGATGGGGGCCCACAGTATTTT. It yields the protein CASSLDGGPQYF.